The 23 T cell receptor beta chains listed next were all sequenced from one sample in a study of CD8+ T cells in alopecia areata. Investigators isolated RNA and reverse transcribed it into cDNA to act as the sequencing template. Assay used: immunoSEQ multiplex PCR; TCRdb lists only in-frame clones, some missing. The sample carries roughly 150,000 clones, around half recorded once. Sequencing was performed on CD8+ T cells sorted from blood, taken at week 0. The receptors here all came from a human donor with alopecia areata.

The J gene is TRBJ2-3, the V gene TRBV18, with D unresolved. Trimming cost V 6 bases and J 3 bases, with 13 bases left between them. CDR1 is KGHSH and CDR2 is LQKENI in the germline V gene. The CDR3 spans 14 residues. This CDR3 is CASSPVQTTDTQYF. In DNA form, the CDR3 reads TGTGCCAGCTCTCCCGTTCAGACGACAGATACGCAGTATTTT.

The rearrangement uses TRBV30 and TRBJ2-6, with 8 nucleotides matching TRBD1. Trimming at V came to 4 bases and at J to 2 bases, leaving 1 base not matched to a gene. Germline-derived CDR1 and CDR2 are GTSNPN and SVGIG (reference sequence). This CDR3 spans 14 amino acids. The CDR3 reads CAWTGGAGANVLTF. For the CDR3, the DNA is TGTGCCTGGACAGGGGGCGCTGGGGCCAACGTCCTGACTTTC.

This clone was detected a few times. The same CDR3 can be traced to other DNA sequences in this sample. V gene TRBV9 combines with J gene TRBJ2-1; 9 bases agree with TRBD1. This CDR3 region has 14 residues. Per germline, CDR1 SGDLS and CDR2 YYNGEE. V lost 0 bases to trimming and J lost 6 bases; unmatched junction nucleotides: 1. DNA for the CDR3: TGTGCCAGCAGCGTAGGGGACAGGGTCAATGAGCAGTTCTTC. Amino acid sequence: CASSVGDRVNEQFF.

A few counts support this clone. The rearrangement joins TRBV29-1 to TRBJ2-6; D gene uncertain. The CDR3 has 15 amino acids. The V end was cut by 3 bases, the J end by 0 bases, with 9 bases between. The V gene's germline CDR1 is SQVTM and CDR2 ANQGSEA. The CDR3 DNA reads TGCAGCGTTGATCAGGACGACTCTGGGGCCAACGTCCTGACTTTC. Translation: CSVDQDDSGANVLTF.

V is TRBV29-1 and J is TRBJ1-2, with TRBD1 identical over 7 bases. The J segment lost 7 bases and the V segment lost 3 bases, leaving 5 bases of the junction unmatched. Germline assignment: CDR1 SQVTM and CDR2 ANQGSEA. The CDR3 is made up of 12 amino acids. The CDR3 reads CSVEDRRGGYTF. The DNA of the CDR3 is TGCAGCGTTGAGGACAGGCGGGGTGGCTACACCTTC.

This clone appeared a few times. This chain connects TRBV14 to TRBJ2-1; TRBD1 might be the D (6 bases). The germline gives CDR1 SGHDN, CDR2 FVKESK. The V end lost 4 bases, the J end lost 6 bases, and 16 bases lay between the germline ends. This CDR3 is 15 amino acids long. The CDR3 region is CASSPGHSPSNEQFF. CDR3 in DNA: TGTGCCAGCAGCCCGGGACACAGTCCCTCCAATGAGCAGTTCTTC.

The genes are TRBV4-3 and TRBJ2-5, with D unresolved. This CDR3 is built from 15 residues. V lost 4 bases and J lost 1, with 13 bases in between. CDR1 is LGHNA, CDR2 YSLEER, per germline. The chain's CDR3 is CASSPNGRIQETQYF. In nucleotides, the CDR3 is TGCGCCAGCAGCCCGAACGGACGGATCCAAGAGACCCAGTACTTC.

The chain uses TRBV7-6 and TRBJ2-5; D remains ambiguous. Germline values: CDR1 SGHVS, CDR2 FNYEAQ. The CDR3 runs to 13 residues. V lost 5 bases to trimming and J lost 1 base, with 8 bases between them. The CDR3 sequence: CASSGAIQETQYF. CDR3 nucleotides: TGTGCCAGCAGCGGAGCGATCCAAGAGACCCAGTACTTC. The full variable domain, rest sourced from reference TRBV7-6 and TRBJ2-5, is GAGVSQSPRYKVTKRGQDVALRCDPISGHVSLYWYRQALGQGPEFLTYFNYEAQQDKSGLPNDRFSAERPEGSISTLTIQRTEQRDSAMYRCASSGAIQETQYFGPGTRLLVL.

The chain links TRBV6-4 to TRBJ1-2; 7 positions agree with TRBD1. Germline-derived CDR1 and CDR2 are MRHNA and SNTAGT. The ends lost 6 bases at V and 4 bases at J; junction bases unmatched: 20. This CDR3 is 18 amino acids long. In nucleotides, the CDR3 is TGTGCCAGCAGGATTCCCCGGGACAGTCCCTTCCTGAGCTATGGCTACACCTTC. Protein product: CASRIPRDSPFLSYGYTF.

This clone appeared a few times. This sequence joins TRBV6-4 and TRBJ2-1; 8 nucleotides align to TRBD2. Germline V gives CDR1 MRHNA, CDR2 SNTAGT. The CDR3 loop spans 16 amino acids. V lost 2 bases to trimming and J lost 7 bases; unmatched junction nucleotides: 10. The CDR3 is CASSDAGGASFNEQFF. CDR3 sequence (DNA): TGTGCCAGCAGTGACGCCGGGGGGGCCTCTTTTAATGAGCAGTTCTTC.

The chain employs TRBV12-5 and TRBJ1-6; 9 bases line up with TRBD1. V lost 6 bases to trimming and J lost 10 bases; unmatched junction nucleotides: 10. The CDR3 covers 15 residues. Germline V gives CDR1 LGHNT, CDR2 FRNRAP. The CDR3 nucleotides read TGTGCTAGTGGACCGTCCGGGACAGGGAGCTCACCCCTCCACTTT. This sequence encodes CASGPSGTGSSPLHF.

The V gene is TRBV30, the J gene TRBJ1-2; perhaps TRBD1 as D (5 bases). Germline assignment: CDR1 GTSNPN and CDR2 SVGIG (reference sequence). The CDR3 has 13 amino acids. Trimming left V 7 bases short and J 3 bases short, with 15 bases between. CDR3 loop: CALEGFMDYGYTF. CDR3 sequence (DNA): TGTGCCTTGGAGGGGTTTATGGACTATGGCTACACCTTC.

The chain joins TRBV23-1 to TRBJ1-5, with 7 bases aligning to TRBD1. TRBV23-1 is an ORF, and what it does is uncertain. The V gene end was trimmed by 4 bases and the J gene end by 7 bases; junction bases not matched to a gene: 4. The CDR3 has 13 amino acids. The CDR3 loop reads CASSRRGRQPQHF. In DNA form, the CDR3 reads TGCGCCAGCAGTCGAAGGGGGCGACAGCCCCAGCATTTT.

This clone occurred a few times. The gene calls are TRBV29-1 and TRBJ1-1; D unresolved. The V end was cut by 8 bases, the J end by 5 bases, with 18 bases between. The CDR3 sequence is 13 residues long. Germline CDR1 and CDR2: SQVTM and ANQGSEA. This CDR3 is CSPKGCLGTEAFF. CDR3 in DNA: TGCAGCCCCAAGGGATGTTTAGGGACTGAAGCTTTCTTT.

The gene calls are TRBV5-6 and TRBJ2-5; D possibly corresponds to TRBD1 (5 bases). Germline CDR1 and CDR2: SGHDT and YYEEEE. CDR3 size: 14 residues. Trimming took 0 bases from V and 3 from J, leaving 9 bases between them. The CDR3 region has the DNA TGTGCCAGCAGCTTGGGTTCCAGGGAAGAGACCCAGTACTTC. Protein product: CASSLGSREETQYF.

The J gene is TRBJ2-7, the V gene TRBV7-6; D is unresolved. The CDR3 has 13 residues. Trimming cost V 1 base and J 6 bases, with 10 bases left between them. Germline V CDR1 and CDR2: SGHVS, FNYEAQ. In DNA, the CDR3 is TGTGCCAGCAGCTTAGGGCCATCCGGCGAGCAGTACTTC. Amino acid sequence: CASSLGPSGEQYF.

The V gene is TRBV6-1, the J gene TRBJ1-1; D gene unclear. V shed 6 bases and J shed 5 bases, with 13 bases lying between them. The CDR3 contains 13 residues. CDR1 and CDR2 from the germline V gene are MNHNS and SASEGT. The CDR3 is CASSLQKETEAFF. The CDR3 DNA reads TGTGCCAGCAGCCTGCAAAAGGAGACTGAAGCTTTCTTT.

The genes are TRBV11-2 and TRBJ2-7; TRBD1 agrees at 7 bases. The junction had 4 bases not matched to a gene; V was cut back by 3 bases and J by 5 bases. From germline, CDR1 is SGHAT and CDR2 FQNNGV. The CDR3 contains 13 residues. The CDR3 spells CASSLVQGNEQYF. For the CDR3, the DNA is TGTGCCAGCAGCTTGGTACAGGGGAACGAGCAGTACTTC. Full variable domain (missing parts from reference TRBV11-2 and TRBJ2-7): EAGVAQSPRYKIIEKRQSVAFWCNPISGHATLYWYQQILGQGPKLLIQFQNNGVVDDSQLPKDRFSAERLKGVDSTLKIQPAKLEDSAVYLCASSLVQGNEQYFGPGTRLTVT.

The chain recombines TRBV18 with TRBJ1-1; D call uncertain. V lost 4 bases to trimming and J lost 1 base, with 10 bases between them. This CDR3 contains 14 residues. Looked up from germline, CDR1 is KGHSH and CDR2 is LQKENI. DNA for the CDR3: TGTGCCAGCTCACTCCAGAGTCCGAACACTGAAGCTTTCTTT. Its protein is CASSLQSPNTEAFF.

The genes are TRBV30 and TRBJ1-1; D not certain. CDR1 GTSNPN and CDR2 SVGIG come from the germline V gene (reference sequence). This CDR3 region has 13 residues. V lost 1 base, J lost 5 bases, and 11 bases lay in between. This CDR3 is CAWSGNRGTEAFF. CDR3 bases: TGTGCCTGGAGTGGTAACCGAGGAACTGAAGCTTTCTTT.

The rearrangement uses TRBV7-8 and TRBJ2-3; D tentatively reads TRBD1 or TRBD2 (5 bases each). Germline-derived CDR1 and CDR2 are SGHVS and FQNEAQ. Trimming removed 1 base at V and 3 bases at J, with 17 bases between. This CDR3 is built from 17 residues. CDR3 residues: CASSLEGTVDLTDTQYF. The CDR3 DNA follows: TGTGCCAGCAGCTTAGAAGGGACGGTCGACTTGACAGATACGCAGTATTTT.

Worth noting for this clone: The identical CDR3 is also encoded by other nucleotide sequences in the sample. This rearrangement joins TRBV7-2 to TRBJ2-3, with D unclear. The CDR3 is made up of 13 amino acids. In germline, CDR1 is SGHTA, CDR2 FQGNSA. V lost 1 base and J lost 0, with 2 bases in between. The CDR3 protein is CASSLVSTDTQYF. The CDR3 DNA reads as TGTGCCAGCAGCTTAGTCAGCACAGATACGCAGTATTTT.

V gene TRBV5-6 combines with J gene TRBJ1-6; perhaps TRBD1 as D (5 bases). The CDR3 covers 14 residues. V was pared by 0 bases and J by 7 bases, with 8 bases between. In germline, CDR1 is SGHDT, CDR2 YYEEEE. The CDR3 nucleotides are TGTGCCAGCAGCTTGGACCAGGGAAATTCACCCCTCCACTTT. Protein product: CASSLDQGNSPLHF. The entire variable domain, with the rest obtained from reference TRBV5-6 and TRBJ1-6, is as follows: DAGVTQSPTHLIKTRGQQVTLRCSPKSGHDTVSWYQQALGQGPQFIFQYYEEEERQRGNFPDRFSGHQFPNYSSELNVNALLLGDSALYLCASSLDQGNSPLHFGNGTRLTVT.